The 8 T cell receptor beta chains reported below all come from one sample, sequenced in a study of T-cell reconstitution after alpha-beta-depleted transplantation in children. Unique molecular identifiers featured in how the TCRbeta library was prepared. TCRdb recomputed calls from the PCR reads with MiXCR, one row per CDR3 protein. The sample contains roughly 300,000 distinct CDR3 sequences, under 13% of which appear only once. This specimen was PBMCs from the stem cell graft donor, taken from the stem cell graft. These receptors originate from a human donor who donated a stem cell graft to a child with acute lymphoblastic leukemia.

This clonotype was observed a few times. J is TRBJ2-3 and V is TRBV12-3 or TRBV12-4; D is uncertain. V lost 5 bases and J lost 4, with 7 bases in between. The CDR3 loop spans 12 amino acids. The CDR3 coding sequence is TGTGCCAGCAGTCCGAACCCAGATACGCAGTATTTT. Its translation is CASSPNPDTQYF.

The table lists this clonotype with a few counts. V and J are TRBV29-1 and TRBJ2-5, with 7 bases that match TRBD1. There are 16 residues in the CDR3. Germline CDR1 is SQVTM and CDR2 is ANQGSEA. V dropped 6 bases and J dropped 2; count of bases not matched to a gene: 15. The CDR3 reads CSVLSGDREVQETQYF. In DNA form, the CDR3 reads TGCAGCGTATTATCCGGGGACAGAGAAGTTCAAGAGACCCAGTACTTC.

The CDR3 DNA sequence: TGTGCCAGCAGCTTGTCTAGCGGTGTACAAGAGACCCAGTACTTC. This translates into CASSLSSGVQETQYF. The genes are TRBV7-8 and TRBJ2-5, with 7 bases identical to TRBD2. Trimming cost V 3 bases and J 2 bases; bases outside gene matches: 6. Germline-derived CDR1 and CDR2 are SGHVS and FQNEAQ. CDR3 length equals 15 residues.

In this sample, this clonotype turned up a few times. The chain combines TRBV27 with TRBJ2-1; 10 nucleotides line up with TRBD2. The CDR3 is 13 residues long. Trimming took 7 bases from V and 9 from J; bases not matched to a gene: 6. Germline loops: CDR1 MNHEY, CDR2 SMNVEV (reference sequence). DNA of the CDR3: TGTGCCAGCACCCCTTCTAGCGGGGGTGAGCAGTTCTTC. Translating it yields CASTPSSGGEQFF.

Points on this clonotype: Mismatch with germline at one junction end may stem from a read error. The chain employs TRBV12-3 or TRBV12-4 and TRBJ2-3; 8 bases line up with TRBD2. The CDR3 consists of 18 residues. The DNA of the CDR3 is TGTGCCCGCAGTTTCCCCGGGGGAGGAGCGGGAGAGTTGGATACGCAGTATTTT. It yields the protein CARSFPGGGAGELDTQYF.

This clonotype was detected only a few times. The chain links TRBV7-9 to TRBJ2-7; 9 bases fit TRBD2. V lost 4 bases to trimming and J lost 3 bases; unmatched junction nucleotides: 7. The V gene's germline CDR1 is SEHNR and CDR2 FQNEAQ (reference sequence). The CDR3 has 15 amino acids. The CDR3 nucleotides read TGTGCCAGCAGCTCGACTAGCGGACCAAACTACGAGCAGTACTTC. Protein: CASSSTSGPNYEQYF.

The chain recombines TRBV4-3 with TRBJ2-2; possible D gene TRBD1, 5 bases. Trimming took 2 bases from V and 6 from J, leaving 16 bases between them. The germline V gene has CDR1 LGHNA and CDR2 YSLEER. The CDR3 sequence is 16 residues long. Written as DNA, the CDR3 is TGCGCCAGCAGCCAAATCCAGACAGTTAATTCCGGGGAGCTGTTTTTT. Translated: CASSQIQTVNSGELFF.

This clonotype has more than one count but fewer than ten. The chain couples TRBV7-2 to TRBJ1-2; D might be TRBD1 (5 bases). The CDR3 covers 14 residues. The germline CDR1 and CDR2 sequences are SGHTA and FQGNSA. The V end was cut by 5 bases, the J end by 8 bases, with 18 bases between. The CDR3 DNA sequence: TGTGCCAGCAGCCTGGAATCAGGGTACGGAGGCTACACCTTC. Translated, it gives CASSLESGYGGYTF.